This T cell receptor (beta chain) comes out of a study of shared T cell receptors in the human thymus. V dropped 4 bases and J dropped 6 bases, with 16 bases sitting between them. This CDR3 comprises 14 residues. Germline CDR1 reads SGHDN; CDR2 reads FVKESK. TCRdb's copy holds only in-frame clones and misses some; the assay was immunoSEQ multiplex PCR. The sample has hundreds of thousands of clones; roughly 90% are singletons. This sample was shared with a second study, whose subject was human thymus T cells. As that report states: Samples came from healthy Finnish infants during open corrective cardiac surgery. Corrective cardiac operations yielded the resected thymus tissue. An apparent bias in V and J gene usage was seen in thymic and blood repertoires.

The chain has TRBV14 and TRBJ2-7; D possibly corresponds to TRBD2 (6 bases). This clonotype was obtained from a boy younger than two with a congenital heart defect. Sequencing input: thymocytes. The CDR3 here is CASSLGALGGEQYF. For the CDR3, the DNA is TGTGCCAGCAGCCTCGGGGCCCTCGGGGGCGAGCAGTACTTC.